A single sample gave rise to the 3 T cell receptor beta chains below, sequenced in a study of T cell clones after liver transplantation. Profiling relied on immunoSEQ multiplex PCR, and the TCRdb table lists in-frame clones only, not all of them. The sample lists around 100,000 clones, approximately 79% occurring once. The sample in question was CD4+ T cells from blood, obtained around 48 months after liver transplant. The receptors stem from a human patient who received a liver transplant. Some T cells may be the graft donor's.

J is TRBJ2-1 and V is TRBV5-1; D might be TRBD1 (5 bases). CDR1 is SGHRS, CDR2 YFSETQ, per germline. V gave up 4 bases and J gave up 5 bases, with 19 bases separating them. The CDR3 loop spans 16 amino acids. Here the CDR3 DNA reads TGCGCCAGCAGCACGTATCAGGGTAGGGCAGACAATGAGCAGTTCTTC. Translation gives CASSTYQGRADNEQFF.

The V call is TRBV7-2, the J call TRBJ1-2; D perhaps matches TRBD1 (5 bases). The CDR3 runs 12 residues. Germline assignment: CDR1 SGHTA and CDR2 FQGNSA. The ends were cut back, 5 bases at V and 3 bases at J, with 7 bases in the middle. Written as DNA, the CDR3 is TGTGCCAGCAGCCGGGACCACTATGGCTACACCTTC. Its translation: CASSRDHYGYTF. Full variable domain (outside the CDR3, taken from reference TRBV7-2 and TRBJ1-2): GAGVSQSPSNKVTEKGKDVELRCDPISGHTALYWYRQSLGQGLEFLIYFQGNSAPDKSGLPSDRFSAERTGGSVSTLTIQRTQQEDSAVYLCASSRDHYGYTFGSGTRLTVV.

The chain links TRBV6-5 to TRBJ1-1, with 8 bases matching TRBD1. The germline gives CDR1 MNHEY, CDR2 SVGAGI. The CDR3 extends over 14 amino acids. J was trimmed by 6 bases and V by 6 bases; bases with no gene match: 9. Here the CDR3 reads CASSPGQGRAEAFF. In nucleotides, the CDR3 is TGTGCCAGCAGCCCCGGACAGGGTAGGGCTGAAGCTTTCTTT.